The 14 T cell receptor beta chains below all came from one sample that was sequenced in a study of beta chain features in type 1 diabetes. Expressed TCRB transcripts were sequenced, since all the RNA that had been isolated was reverse transcribed. Generated by immunoSEQ multiplex PCR, the TCRdb table keeps only in-frame clones and is missing some. The sample shows 900,000 or so clones, 17% of them seen only once. Sequencing was done on a sample of naive CD4+ T cells from blood. The source of these receptors is a woman aged 18-29 years in good health.

This chain connects TRBV28 to TRBJ1-2; 7 positions agree with TRBD1. The CDR3 is made up of 18 amino acids. Trimming removed 2 bases from V and 0 bases from J; junction bases left unmatched: 12. CDR1 and CDR2 (germline): MDHEN, SYDVKM. CDR3 DNA: TGTGCCAGCAGTTTAATCTTCCAGGACAGGCTTTCTAACTATGGCTACACCTTC. This sequence encodes CASSLIFQDRLSNYGYTF.

This clone has just a few counts. For the CDR3, the DNA is TGTGCCAGCAGTTACGACCTTAGTAACTATGGCTACACCTTC. Its protein product is CASSYDLSNYGYTF. The J gene is TRBJ1-2, the V gene TRBV6-6; D ambiguous. From germline, CDR1 is MNHNY and CDR2 SVGAGI (reference sequence). CDR3 length: 14 residues. Trimming took off 2 bases at V and 1 base at J, with 8 bases between the two ends.

This clone was seen a few times. Distinct nucleotide sequences in the sample also encode this CDR3. CDR3 nucleotide sequence: TGTGCCAGCCACGGGACTCCTGGGGCCAACGTCCTGACTTTC. It encodes CASHGTPGANVLTF. The genes are TRBV6-5 and TRBJ2-6; possible D gene TRBD2, 6 bases. Trimming took 8 bases from V and 2 from J, leaving 10 bases between them. The CDR3 sequence is 14 residues long. Germline CDR1 MNHEY, CDR2 SVGAGI.

This sequence joins TRBV5-1 and TRBJ2-1; 10 bases line up with TRBD2. Germline assignment: CDR1 SGHRS and CDR2 YFSETQ. This CDR3 is 15 amino acids long. Trimming cost V 1 base and J 8 bases; bases outside gene matches: 6. CDR3 nucleotide sequence: TGCGCCAGCAGCTTGTCTCTAGCGGGAGACGATGAGCAGTTCTTC. Translated, it gives CASSLSLAGDDEQFF.

V gene TRBV7-8 combines with J gene TRBJ1-1; D call uncertain. Per germline, CDR1 SGHVS and CDR2 FQNEAQ. The V gene lost 0 bases and the J gene lost 3 bases, with 5 bases spanning the gap. The length of the CDR3 is 13 residues. The CDR3 region has the DNA TGTGCCAGCAGCTTAGCGGGTGACACTGAAGCTTTCTTT. As protein: CASSLAGDTEAFF.

In this sample, this clone turned up a few times. V and J are TRBV18 and TRBJ1-1; 7 nucleotides align to TRBD1. Germline CDR1 is KGHSH and CDR2 is LQKENI. After removal of 3 bases from V and 0 bases from J, the junction contained 4 bases not matched to a gene. The CDR3 is 15 amino acids. In DNA, the CDR3 is TGTGCCAGCTCACCGCCGGGACAGATGAACACTGAAGCTTTCTTT. Residues: CASSPPGQMNTEAFF.

In its sample, this clone was seen a few times. V gene TRBV28 combines with J gene TRBJ2-7; 7 nucleotides align to TRBD2. This CDR3 comprises 13 residues. CDR1 is MDHEN and CDR2 is SYDVKM in the germline V gene. The trim removed 10 bases at V and 6 bases at J, leaving 12 bases unmatched. CDR3 nucleotides: TGTGCCACCCGGGACTACCAGGACGGCGAGCAGTACTTC. Translation: CATRDYQDGEQYF.

The chain links TRBV19 to TRBJ1-2; TRBD1 aligns across 8 bases. Losses at the gene ends were 5 bases for V and 7 bases for J; bases not matched to a gene: 15. CDR1 and CDR2 (germline): LNHDA, SQIVND (reference sequence). This CDR3 comprises 16 residues. The CDR3 loop reads CASSHRDRKGPGGYTF. In DNA, the CDR3 is TGTGCCAGTAGTCACCGGGACAGGAAGGGGCCTGGTGGCTACACCTTC.

The chain joins TRBV19 to TRBJ2-7; no clear D. The CDR3 totals 14 residues. CDR1 is LNHDA and CDR2 is SQIVND in the germline V gene (reference sequence). Deletions cut 3 bases from V and 7 bases from J, with 16 bases between. The CDR3 DNA sequence: TGTGCCAGTAGTATTAGTCTGGTGACGGAAGAGCAGTACTTC. This gives the protein CASSISLVTEEQYF.

Notes on this clone: The same CDR3 can be traced to other DNA sequences in this sample. CDR3 in amino acids: CASSSGQVNTEAFF. The CDR3 DNA follows: TGCGCCAGCAGCTCAGGACAGGTGAACACTGAAGCTTTCTTT. The chain employs TRBV5-1 and TRBJ1-1, with TRBD1 matching over 7 bases. Germline V gene sequence: CDR1 SGHRS, CDR2 YFSETQ. V was pared by 3 bases and J by 0 bases, with 2 bases of the junction left unmatched. The CDR3 sequence is 14 residues long.

This clone was seen a handful of times. The chain combines TRBV6-6 with TRBJ1-5; D is unresolved. Trimming took off 6 bases at V and 3 bases at J, with 9 bases between the two ends. Germline CDR1 MNHNY, CDR2 SVGAGI (reference sequence). CDR3 size: 13 residues. For the CDR3, the DNA is TGTGCCAGCAGCCGTGTCCCCAATCAGCCCCAGCATTTT. Translation: CASSRVPNQPQHF.

This clone was counted between two and nine times. The chain has TRBV18 and TRBJ1-2; no reliable D call. Trimming pared 0 bases from V and 4 bases from J, leaving 9 bases between. CDR3 length: 14 residues. Per germline, CDR1 KGHSH and CDR2 LQKENI. The CDR3 nucleotides read TGTGCCAGCTCACCACCGTCTCGGACCTATGGCTACACCTTC. This gives the protein CASSPPSRTYGYTF.

In this sample, this clone turned up a few times. The rearrangement joins TRBV11-2 to TRBJ2-3, with TRBD2 identical over 8 bases. CDR1 is SGHAT, CDR2 FQNNGV, per germline. After removal of 5 bases from V and 4 bases from J, the junction contained 14 bases not matched to a gene. This CDR3 is 17 amino acids long. The CDR3 region has the DNA TGTGCCAGCAGCCACCTAGGCTCAGCGGGAGCCCCAGATACGCAGTATTTT. It encodes CASSHLGSAGAPDTQYF. Variable domain in full (rest from reference TRBV11-2 and TRBJ2-3): EAGVAQSPRYKIIEKRQSVAFWCNPISGHATLYWYQQILGQGPKLLIQFQNNGVVDDSQLPKDRFSAERLKGVDSTLKIQPAKLEDSAVYLCASSHLGSAGAPDTQYFGPGTRLTVL.

V gene TRBV18 combines with J gene TRBJ1-5; TRBD1 might be the D (5 bases). CDR3 size: 15 residues. From germline, CDR1 is KGHSH and CDR2 LQKENI. V dropped 3 bases and J dropped 4 bases, with 13 bases sitting between them. The CDR3 here is CASSPGTLSNQPQHF. The CDR3, as DNA: TGTGCCAGCTCACCCGGGACGCTGAGTAATCAGCCCCAGCATTTT.